One sample yielded the 27 T cell receptor beta chains listed below, sequenced in a study of chemoradiotherapy in HPV16-positive cancers. Libraries were prepared by immunoSEQ multiplex PCR; TCRdb keeps only in-frame clonotypes and omits some of them. The sample includes more than 850 clones, around 89% of them seen just once. The source material was tumor tissue, sampled from a patient who underwent chemoradiotherapy. These receptors were obtained from a human donor with HPV-associated anogenital cancer.

This clone was recorded once. This chain uses TRBV28 with TRBJ2-5; 9 bases agree with TRBD1. Trimming took 6 bases from V and 5 from J; bases not matched to a gene: 10. The CDR3 extends over 15 amino acids. Germline V CDR1 and CDR2: MDHEN, SYDVKM. The DNA of the CDR3 is TGTGCCAGCAGCTCCGGGACAGGGAGGTTGGAGACCCAGTACTTC. Translated, it gives CASSSGTGRLETQYF.

This clone was observed a few times. V is TRBV5-1 and J is TRBJ2-7, with 9 bases identical to TRBD1. Germline CDR1 and CDR2: SGHRS and YFSETQ. With V trimmed by 3 bases and J by 7 bases, 5 bases remained unmatched. CDR3 length: 13 residues. Written as DNA, the CDR3 is TGCGCCAGCAGCTGGGACAGGGTCCGAGAGCAGTACTTC. It is translated as CASSWDRVREQYF. Full variable domain (rest looked up from reference TRBV5-1 and TRBJ2-7): KAGVTQTPRYLIKTRGQQVTLSCSPISGHRSVSWYQQTPGQGLQFLFEYFSETQRNKGNFPGRFSGRQFSNSRSEMNVSTLELGDSALYLCASSWDRVREQYFGPGTRLTVT.

On this clone itself: Compared with germline, one end of the junction differs, possibly owing to a read error. This chain connects TRBV9 to TRBJ1-1, with D perhaps matching TRBD1 (5 bases). CDR3 length: 15 amino acids. CDR1 SGDLS and CDR2 YYNGEE come from the germline V gene. The CDR3 DNA reads TGTGCCAGCAACGTAGCAGGGCACATGAACACTGAAGCTTTCTTT. Its protein is CASNVAGHMNTEAFF.

The gene calls are TRBV27 and TRBJ2-7; no definite D call. Trimming cost V 3 bases and J 3 bases, with 12 bases left between them. Per the germline V gene, CDR1 is MNHEY and CDR2 is SMNVEV (reference sequence). The CDR3 has 14 residues. This chain's CDR3 is CASSLAARLYEQYF. The DNA for the CDR3 is TGTGCCAGCAGTTTGGCGGCTCGGCTCTACGAGCAGTACTTC.

J is TRBJ2-6 and V is TRBV8-2; the table's D gene call, TRBD1, was not cross checked with the DNA. TRBV8-2 constitutes a pseudogene. This CDR3 has 16 residues. CDR3 nucleotide sequence: TGTGGCAACGCTCTCATAACACAAAGTCGGGCCAACGTCCTGACTTTC. This encodes CGNALITQSRANVLTF.

This clone was counted once. CDR3 bases: TGCGCCAGCCACTGGGGGGTTATCTCCCCAGGGGGCACCGGGGAGCTGTTTTTT. Translated, it gives CASHWGVISPGGTGELFF. The chain uses TRBV5-1 and TRBJ2-2; D perhaps matches TRBD1 (7 bases). This CDR3 is built from 18 residues. Trimming took off 7 bases at V and 4 bases at J, with 26 bases between the two ends. Germline CDR1 is SGHRS and CDR2 is YFSETQ.

The rearrangement links TRBV6-5 to TRBJ2-6; no reliable D call. Germline V lookup: CDR1 MNHEY, CDR2 SVGAGI. This CDR3 is 13 amino acids long. V lost 7 bases to trimming and J lost 0 bases, with 4 bases between them. The CDR3 here is CASTTSGANVLTF. The DNA for the CDR3 is TGTGCCAGCACGACCTCTGGGGCCAACGTCCTGACTTTC.

The genes are TRBV7-9 and TRBJ2-7; TRBD1 matches 7 bases. The germline CDR1 and CDR2 sequences are SEHNR and FQNEAQ (reference sequence). The CDR3 covers 15 residues. Trimming cost V 5 bases and J 4 bases; bases outside gene matches: 11. CDR3 bases: TGTGCCAGCAGCCCTCTTAACAGGGGCGGGTACGAGCAGTACTTC. Encoded protein: CASSPLNRGGYEQYF.

The V gene is TRBV9, the J gene TRBJ1-5, with 8 bases identical to TRBD1. Trimming at V came to 3 bases and at J to 10 bases, leaving 9 bases not matched to a gene. Germline V gene data show CDR1 as SGDLS and CDR2 as YYNGEE. The CDR3 is 14 residues long. The CDR3 region is CASSEEDRVQPQHF. DNA for the CDR3: TGTGCCAGCAGCGAGGAGGACAGGGTTCAACCCCAGCATTTT.

This chain connects TRBV11-2 to TRBJ2-7, with D possibly being TRBD1 or TRBD2 (5 bases each). This CDR3 region has 16 residues. The germline CDR1 and CDR2 sequences are SGHAT and FQNNGV. V was trimmed by 0 bases and J by 5 bases, leaving 17 bases between them. CDR3 DNA: TGTGCCAGCAGCTTAGATCCGGGCTGGGGGTGGAACGAGCAGTACTTC. As protein: CASSLDPGWGWNEQYF.

V gene TRBV10-2 combines with J gene TRBJ1-2, with D unclear. Trimming removed 6 bases from V and 0 bases from J, with 11 bases in between. Per the germline V gene, CDR1 is WSHSY and CDR2 is SAAADI. The CDR3 has 14 amino acids. The CDR3 is CASRAPAPNYGYTF. CDR3 nucleotide sequence: TGCGCCAGCAGAGCCCCAGCTCCTAACTATGGCTACACCTTC.

The chain has TRBV11-1 and TRBJ2-4, with TRBD2 as a possible D gene (6 bases). Per the germline V gene, CDR1 is SGHAT and CDR2 is FQDESV (reference sequence). Trimming pared 2 bases from V and 3 bases from J, leaving 8 bases between. The CDR3 loop spans 14 amino acids. The CDR3 spells CASSLWGGKNIQYF. CDR3 DNA sequence: TGTGCCAGCAGCTTATGGGGAGGCAAAAACATTCAGTACTTC.

The J gene is TRBJ2-2, the V gene TRBV9; no reliable D call. The V end was cut by 2 bases, the J end by 6 bases, with 11 bases between. The CDR3 is 14 residues long. Germline lookup yields CDR1 SGDLS and CDR2 YYNGEE. CDR3 amino acids: CASSVSPRAGELFF. DNA of the CDR3: TGTGCCAGCAGCGTGAGCCCAAGGGCCGGGGAGCTGTTTTTT.

The CDR3 is CASADEVDSPLHF. CDR3 sequence (DNA): TGTGCCAGCGCCGACGAGGTGGACTCACCCCTCCACTTT. The V and J genes are TRBV2 and TRBJ1-6, with D uncertain. The V end was cut by 8 bases, the J end by 10 bases, with 15 bases between. Germline-derived CDR1 and CDR2 are SNHLY and FYNNEI. This CDR3 has 13 amino acids.

CDR3 nucleotides: TGCGCCAGCAGCTTGCAACAACCCCGGGAAGAGACCCAGTACTTC. Amino acids: CASSLQQPREETQYF. V and J are TRBV5-1 and TRBJ2-5; D remains ambiguous. This CDR3 spans 15 amino acids. Germline-derived CDR1 and CDR2 are SGHRS and YFSETQ. Trimming removed 1 base from V and 3 bases from J, with 13 bases in between.

The chain recombines TRBV19 with TRBJ2-4; D is unresolved. Germline CDR1 is LNHDA and CDR2 is SQIVND (reference sequence). CDR3 length: 15 residues. V gave up 4 bases and J gave up 0 bases, with 10 bases separating them. In DNA, the CDR3 is TGTGCCAGTAGTAAAACAGATCTAGCCAAAAACATTCAGTACTTC. Translated, it gives CASSKTDLAKNIQYF. Using reference TRBV19 and TRBJ2-4 for the parts outside the CDR3, the full variable domain is DGGITQSPKYLFRKEGQNVTLSCEQNLNHDAMYWYRQDPGQGLRLIYYSQIVNDFQKGDIAEGYSVSREKKESFPLTVTSAQKNPTAFYLCASSKTDLAKNIQYFGAGTRLSVL.

This sequence joins TRBV16 and TRBJ1-1; D call uncertain. The CDR3 is 12 amino acids. V was trimmed by 6 bases and J by 4 bases, leaving 9 bases between them. CDR1 KGHSY and CDR2 FQNENV come from the germline V gene. CDR3 region: CASSPWATEAFF. The CDR3 region has the DNA TGTGCCAGCAGTCCTTGGGCCACTGAAGCTTTCTTT.

V gene TRBV10-3 combines with J gene TRBJ1-3; a possible D gene is TRBD1 (5 bases). The CDR3 consists of 12 residues. Trimming cost V 4 bases and J 8 bases, with 9 bases left between them. CDR1 ENHRY and CDR2 SYGVKD come from the germline V gene. The CDR3 DNA follows: TGTGCCATCAGTGGGGGGATAGACACCATATATTTT. This codes for CAISGGIDTIYF.

The V gene is TRBV5-4, the J gene TRBJ2-2; the D gene could be TRBD1 or TRBD2 (6 bases each). In germline, CDR1 is SGHNT, CDR2 YYREEE (reference sequence). The CDR3 totals 15 residues. With 4 bases removed from V and 5 bases from J, the gap between germline ends came to 15 bases. CDR3 coding DNA: TGTGCCAGCAGCCCGGAGGGGGGACGTACCGGGGAGCTGTTTTTT. Encoded protein: CASSPEGGRTGELFF.

The chain is built from TRBV5-6 and TRBJ2-4; 11 bases map to TRBD2. V was clipped by 4 bases and J by 13 bases; unmatched bases: 10. The germline V gene encodes CDR1 SGHDT and CDR2 YYEEEE. The CDR3 contains 14 residues. DNA for the CDR3: TGTGCCAGCAGCGAGTATAGCGGGAGGGCCCTACAGTACTTC. Protein: CASSEYSGRALQYF.

The V and J genes are TRBV6-5 and TRBJ2-3, with 10 bases aligning to TRBD1. Unmatched junction bases numbered 9, after V lost 5 bases and J lost 7 bases. The CDR3 loop spans 15 amino acids. CDR1 is MNHEY and CDR2 is SVGAGI in the germline V gene. CDR3 protein: CASSQNRDRGNTQYF. The CDR3 DNA sequence: TGTGCCAGCAGTCAAAACCGGGACAGGGGAAATACGCAGTATTTT.

As for this clone: A read error may produce the germline difference seen at one junction end. The J gene is TRBJ2-3, the V gene TRBV5-6; 7 bases line up with TRBD1. The germline CDR1 and CDR2 sequences are SGHDT and YYEEEE. This CDR3 contains 14 residues. CDR3 protein: CASSQGVVTVTQYF. The CDR3 region has the DNA TGTGCCAGCAGCCAGGGGGTAGTCACAGTTACGCAGTATTTT. Full variable domain (missing parts from reference TRBV5-6 and TRBJ2-3): DAGVTQSPTHLIKTRGQQVTLRCSPKSGHDTVSWYQQALGQGPQFIFQYYEEEERQRGNFPDRFSGHQFPNYSSELNVNALLLGDSALYLCASSQGVVTVTQYFGPGTRLTVL.

J is TRBJ2-2 and V is TRBV6-5, with TRBD2 matching 8 bases. Germline values: CDR1 MNHEY, CDR2 SVGAGI. V lost 4 bases, J lost 5 bases, and 3 bases stayed unmatched. This CDR3 has 14 amino acids. This chain's CDR3 is CASSFSGVTGELFF. For the CDR3, the DNA is TGTGCCAGCAGTTTTAGCGGGGTTACCGGGGAGCTGTTTTTT.

V gene TRBV5-1 combines with J gene TRBJ2-3; D remains ambiguous. This CDR3 contains 15 residues. Germline assignment: CDR1 SGHRS and CDR2 YFSETQ. Trimming stripped 0 bases from V and 4 bases from J, with 12 bases between. CDR3 in amino acids: CASSLALGLADTQYF. CDR3 DNA sequence: TGCGCCAGCAGCTTGGCCCTAGGGTTGGCAGATACGCAGTATTTT.

This clone was counted a single time. This chain links TRBV7-3 with TRBJ2-1, with unresolved D. Per germline, CDR1 SGHTA and CDR2 FQGTGA. The CDR3 runs to 13 residues. The V end lost 5 bases, the J end lost 2 bases, and 7 bases lay between the germline ends. This chain's CDR3 is CASSRPPYNEQFF. Here the CDR3 DNA reads TGTGCCAGCAGCCGCCCGCCCTACAATGAGCAGTTCTTC.

The CDR3 protein is CASSLGAGGPETQYF. Here the CDR3 DNA reads TGTGCCAGCAGCTTGGGAGCGGGGGGGCCGGAGACCCAGTACTTC. The chain has TRBV5-4 and TRBJ2-5; 10 nucleotides line up with TRBD2. This CDR3 has 15 residues. Germline V lookup: CDR1 SGHNT, CDR2 YYREEE (reference sequence). Trimming at V came to 0 bases and at J to 5 bases, leaving 4 bases not matched to a gene.

This clone was counted once. This chain uses TRBV29-1 with TRBJ2-5, with TRBD2 identical over 8 bases. CDR1 is SQVTM, CDR2 ANQGSEA, per germline. The CDR3 spans 13 residues. The J segment lost 4 bases and the V segment lost 7 bases, leaving 8 bases of the junction unmatched. CDR3 sequence reads: CSADRTSSETQYF. CDR3 DNA sequence: TGCAGCGCCGACCGGACTAGCTCAGAGACCCAGTACTTC.